This TCR beta chain stems from a study of blood T cells in healthy people across ages. General study points: Reliance upon unsorted PBMCs precluded definitive naive versus antigen-experienced comparison.

Healthy Caucasian individuals from Russia aged about 6 to 100 served as donors. Isolated PBMCs totaled at least 6 million in each sample. A second roughly 7 to 12 cycle PCR used barcoded and J-beta primers. Each cDNA was tagged by a template-switch adaptor containing 12 random nucleotides. TCRdb re-derived calls from the 5' RACE reads in MiXCR, one entry per CDR3 protein. The repertoire holds around 1,700,000 distinct CDR3 sequences, with under 30% as singletons. Note on this clonotype: Its antigen remains unknown. One end of the junction varies from germline; a read error may be responsible.

CDR3 length: 12 residues. The V gene's germline CDR1 is SGHRS and CDR2 YFSETQ. The specimen was blood. The receptor was isolated from a woman aged 25 to 45 in good health. This chain links TRBV5-1 with TRBJ2-2, with TRBD2 as a possible D gene (5 bases). The CDR3 region has the DNA TGCGCCAGCAGTTTCAACACCGGGAAGCTGTTTTTT. Translation gives CASSFNTGKLFF.